Listed here are 29 T cell receptor beta chains from one sample, sequenced in a study of blood T cell repertoires in COVID-19. The method was immunoSEQ multiplex PCR; TCRdb's version includes in-frame clones alone and lacks a portion of them. The sample lists approximately 310,000 clones; over 75% were seen once. The specimen sequenced was peripheral blood. The source is a man aged 50 to 60 with active or convalescent COVID-19.

This rearrangement joins TRBV7-3 to TRBJ2-6; no clear D gene. This CDR3 is 14 amino acids long. Germline CDR1 reads SGHTA; CDR2 reads FQGTGA. The V end was cut by 6 bases, the J end by 2 bases, with 8 bases between. CDR3 protein: CASSRQTGANVLTF. CDR3 in DNA: TGTGCCAGCAGTCGACAAACTGGGGCCAACGTCCTGACTTTC. The full variable domain, rest sourced from reference TRBV7-3 and TRBJ2-6, is GAGVSQTPSNKVTEKGKYVELRCDPISGHTALYWYRQSLGQGPEFLIYFQGTGAADDSGLPNDRFFAVRPEGSVSTLKIQRTERGDSAVYLCASSRQTGANVLTFGAGSRLTVL.

This clone occurred a few times. The genes are TRBV6-4 and TRBJ2-2; D gene ambiguous. V shed 6 bases and J shed 2 bases, with 10 bases lying between them. This CDR3 has 14 residues. In germline, CDR1 is MRHNA, CDR2 SNTAGT. Here the CDR3 reads CASRESLNTGELFF. The CDR3 region has the DNA TGTGCCAGCAGAGAAAGCCTTAACACCGGGGAGCTGTTTTTT.

There are a few counts of this clone. V usage is TRBV18 and J usage is TRBJ2-7; possible D gene TRBD2, 5 bases. With 4 bases removed from V and 4 bases from J, the gap between germline ends came to 8 bases. The CDR3 loop spans 12 amino acids. In germline, CDR1 is KGHSH, CDR2 LQKENI. The CDR3, as DNA: TGTGCCAGCTCACTCGGGAAATACGAGCAGTACTTC. It yields the protein CASSLGKYEQYF.

The chain is built from TRBV2 and TRBJ2-5, with 8 bases lining up with TRBD1. CDR1 and CDR2 from the germline V gene are SNHLY and FYNNEI. V was pared by 7 bases and J by 2 bases, with 6 bases of the junction left unmatched. This CDR3 is 14 amino acids long. This CDR3 reads CASTKQGGQETQYF. The CDR3 region has the DNA TGTGCCAGCACGAAACAGGGGGGTCAAGAGACCCAGTACTTC.

The V gene is TRBV28, the J gene TRBJ2-3; D is perhaps TRBD1 (5 bases). The germline V gene encodes CDR1 MDHEN and CDR2 SYDVKM. The CDR3 length is 13 residues. Trimming took 6 bases from V and 3 from J, leaving 10 bases between them. The CDR3 DNA follows: TGTGCCAGCAGCCAGCCAGGGACAGATACGCAGTATTTT. Its translation is CASSQPGTDTQYF.

This clone was counted once. This chain uses TRBV18 with TRBJ2-3, with 10 nucleotides matching TRBD2. The V gene end was trimmed by 6 bases and the J gene end by 0 bases; junction bases not matched to a gene: 3. The germline gives CDR1 KGHSH, CDR2 LQKENI. The CDR3 totals 15 residues. The CDR3 DNA sequence: TGTGCCAGCTCTGGACTAGCGGCAAGCACAGATACGCAGTATTTT. It is translated as CASSGLAASTDTQYF. The complete variable domain, with remaining parts taken from reference TRBV18 and TRBJ2-3, reads NAGVMQNPRHLVRRRGQEARLRCSPMKGHSHVYWYRQLPEEGLKFMVYLQKENIIDESGMPKERFSAEFPKEGPSILRIQQVVRGDSAAYFCASSGLAASTDTQYFGPGTRLTVL.

The V call is TRBV18, the J call TRBJ1-1, with 7 nucleotides matching TRBD1. This CDR3 is 16 amino acids long. Per germline, CDR1 KGHSH and CDR2 LQKENI. V shed 0 bases, J shed 3 bases, and the junction held 7 bases outside the gene matches. The CDR3 nucleotides read TGTGCCAGCTCACCACCTCGCACAGGGGAGCACACTGAAGCTTTCTTT. It specifies CASSPPRTGEHTEAFF.

The rearrangement joins TRBV6-5 to TRBJ1-2; 7 bases are shared with TRBD1. Germline V gives CDR1 MNHEY, CDR2 SVGAGI. The CDR3 contains 12 residues. The J segment lost 8 bases and the V segment lost 2 bases, leaving 2 bases of the junction unmatched. The CDR3 sequence: CASSYRGLGYTF. DNA of the CDR3: TGTGCCAGCAGTTACAGGGGGCTCGGCTACACCTTC.

J is TRBJ1-1 and V is TRBV6-7; possible D gene TRBD1, 6 bases. TRBV6-7 is flagged as an ORF with uncertain function. The CDR3 spans 14 residues. Trimming stripped 1 base from V and 6 bases from J, with 12 bases between. The CDR3 DNA follows: TGTGCCAGCAGTTACTTCAAACAGGGTCCTGAAGCTTTCTTT. Translation gives CASSYFKQGPEAFF.

The rearrangement links TRBV6-1 to TRBJ1-5, with D perhaps TRBD1 (6 bases). This CDR3 comprises 18 residues. Trimming removed 0 bases from V and 0 bases from J, with 15 bases in between. Germline loops: CDR1 MNHNS, CDR2 SASEGT. In DNA form, the CDR3 reads TGTGCCAGCAGTGAAGCGCAAGGGACGGGACATAGCAATCAGCCCCAGCATTTT. This codes for CASSEAQGTGHSNQPQHF.

This sequence joins TRBV28 and TRBJ1-2, with 7 bases that match TRBD1. Germline trimming cut 10 bases from V and 3 bases from J; bases unmatched to any gene: 8. The CDR3 covers 13 residues. Germline V lookup: CDR1 MDHEN, CDR2 SYDVKM. The DNA for the CDR3 is TGTGCCACTGATCAGGGGGGCCACTATGGCTACACCTTC. Residues: CATDQGGHYGYTF.

The chain links TRBV9 to TRBJ2-7; D possibly corresponds to TRBD2 (6 bases). V dropped 0 bases and J dropped 6 bases, with 13 bases sitting between them. The CDR3 sequence is 14 residues long. Looked up from germline, CDR1 is SGDLS and CDR2 is YYNGEE. CDR3: CASSVAELAGEQYF. As DNA, the CDR3 is TGTGCCAGCAGCGTAGCTGAACTAGCCGGCGAGCAGTACTTC.

CDR3 loop: CASTDIAGVHTGELFF. Written as DNA, the CDR3 is TGTGCCAGCACCGACATAGCGGGAGTGCACACCGGGGAGCTGTTTTTT. The chain carries TRBV11-2 and TRBJ2-2; 9 nucleotides match TRBD2. The CDR3 has 16 amino acids. Germline CDR1 is SGHAT and CDR2 is FQNNGV. Trimming cost V 7 bases and J 3 bases; bases outside gene matches: 9.

The genes are TRBV21-1 and TRBJ2-1; the tabulated D call, TRBD2, remains unverified against the DNA. TRBV21-1 is recorded as a pseudogene. This CDR3 spans 14 amino acids. The CDR3 DNA is TGTGCCAGCAGCAAGTTAACGGCCTACAATGAGCAGTTCTTC. Amino acid sequence: CASSKLTAYNEQFF.

Worth noting for this clone: One junction end does not reproduce the germline sequence, and a read error may be involved. The chain links TRBV7-7 to TRBJ2-5, with 10 positions matching TRBD2. Per the germline V gene, CDR1 is SSHAT and CDR2 is FNYEAQ (reference sequence). CDR3 size: 15 residues. The DNA for the CDR3 is TGTGCTAGCAGCTTAGGACTAGCGGAGCAAGAGACCCAGTACTTC. Translating it yields CASSLGLAEQETQYF.

This chain connects TRBV29-1 to TRBJ1-2, with D possibly being TRBD1 (5 bases). Deletions cut 5 bases from V and 2 bases from J, with 9 bases between. This CDR3 contains 12 residues. CDR1 and CDR2 from the germline V gene are SQVTM and ANQGSEA. In DNA, the CDR3 is TGCAGCGTTCAGGGATTCAACTATGGCTACACCTTC. It specifies CSVQGFNYGYTF. Based on the CDR3 plus reference TRBV29-1 and TRBJ1-2, the full variable domain is SAVISQKPSRDICQRGTSLTIQCQVDSQVTMMFWYRQQPGQSLTLIATANQGSEATYESGFVIDKFPISRPNLTFSTLTVSNMSPEDSSIYLCSVQGFNYGYTFGSGTRLTVV.

V and J are TRBV5-1 and TRBJ1-2; weak D call: TRBD1 (6 bases). The CDR3 is 16 residues long. With 0 bases removed from V and 1 base from J, the gap between germline ends came to 13 bases. Germline V lookup: CDR1 SGHRS, CDR2 YFSETQ. CDR3 sequence: CASSLVAGENNYGYTF. The CDR3 DNA sequence: TGCGCCAGCAGCTTGGTCGCAGGGGAGAATAACTATGGCTACACCTTC. Variable domain in full (rest from reference TRBV5-1 and TRBJ1-2): KAGVTQTPRYLIKTRGQQVTLSCSPISGHRSVSWYQQTPGQGLQFLFEYFSETQRNKGNFPGRFSGRQFSNSRSEMNVSTLELGDSALYLCASSLVAGENNYGYTFGSGTRLTVV.

This clone was recorded once. The V gene is TRBV5-1, the J gene TRBJ2-6, with 10 bases matching TRBD1. Germline V lookup: CDR1 SGHRS, CDR2 YFSETQ. Trimming took 7 bases from V and 4 from J; bases not matched to a gene: 17. The CDR3 covers 19 residues. CDR3 coding DNA: TGCGCCAGCTGCTCTTCGGGACAGGGGAGCCTGAGCGGGGCCAACGTCCTGACTTTC. Its protein is CASCSSGQGSLSGANVLTF.

The CDR3 here is CASSPPSRDEQYF. The DNA of the CDR3 is TGTGCCAGCTCACCACCCTCCAGGGACGAGCAGTACTTC. J is TRBJ2-7 and V is TRBV18; TRBD1 might be the D (5 bases). Between the trimmed V and J ends, which lost 0 bases and 5 bases, there was a span of 8 bases. The CDR3 loop spans 13 amino acids. Per the germline V gene, CDR1 is KGHSH and CDR2 is LQKENI.

V is TRBV7-9 and J is TRBJ1-1, with D possibly being TRBD1 (6 bases). The CDR3 has 13 residues. Germline V CDR1 and CDR2: SEHNR, FQNEAQ (reference sequence). V lost 3 bases and J 2 bases, leaving 7 bases between the germline ends. Written as DNA, the CDR3 is TGTGCCAGCAGCTTCGGGACAAACACTGAAGCTTTCTTT. Translation gives CASSFGTNTEAFF.

V and J are TRBV6-6 and TRBJ1-2; the match to TRBD1 covers 7 bases. Trimming removed 0 bases from V and 8 bases from J; junction bases left unmatched: 3. Germline CDR1 is MNHNY and CDR2 is SVGAGI (reference sequence). CDR3 size: 13 residues. CDR3 in DNA: TGTGCCAGCAGTTACTCCCCGGGACAGGGCTACACCTTC. Its translation is CASSYSPGQGYTF.

The gene calls are TRBV7-2 and TRBJ2-4, with 7 bases that match TRBD1. The CDR3 covers 16 residues. Trimming removed 7 bases from V and 2 bases from J; junction bases left unmatched: 11. Germline CDR1 reads SGHTA; CDR2 reads FQGNSA. The CDR3 is CASNEGTGQPKNIQYF. CDR3 sequence (DNA): TGTGCCAGCAACGAGGGAACGGGACAGCCCAAAAACATTCAGTACTTC.

The chain recombines TRBV27 with TRBJ1-6; TRBD1 aligns across 9 bases. V shed 5 bases, J shed 4 bases, and the junction held 9 bases outside the gene matches. Germline V gives CDR1 MNHEY, CDR2 SMNVEV (reference sequence). CDR3 length: 17 residues. The CDR3: CASSLNTGGLYNSPLHF. The DNA of the CDR3 is TGTGCCAGCAGTCTAAACACAGGGGGCCTATATAATTCACCCCTCCACTTT.

The rearrangement links TRBV5-1 to TRBJ2-2, with 7 bases fitting TRBD1. Trimming took 1 base from V and 3 from J; bases not matched to a gene: 6. This CDR3 region has 16 residues. Germline CDR1 is SGHRS and CDR2 is YFSETQ. Here the CDR3 reads CASSLYQGVDTGELFF. For the CDR3, the DNA is TGCGCCAGCAGCTTGTACCAGGGGGTGGACACCGGGGAGCTGTTTTTT. The full variable domain, completed using reference TRBV5-1 and TRBJ2-2, is KAGVTQTPRYLIKTRGQQVTLSCSPISGHRSVSWYQQTPGQGLQFLFEYFSETQRNKGNFPGRFSGRQFSNSRSEMNVSTLELGDSALYLCASSLYQGVDTGELFFGEGSRLTVL.

CDR3 coding DNA: TGCAGCGTTAGCCGGGACAGGAATGGCTACACCTTC. Amino acid sequence: CSVSRDRNGYTF. The chain carries TRBV29-1 and TRBJ1-2, with 8 bases aligning to TRBD1. Germline trimming cut 5 bases from V and 6 bases from J; bases unmatched to any gene: 5. Per germline, CDR1 SQVTM and CDR2 ANQGSEA. There are 12 residues in the CDR3. The full variable domain, rest sourced from reference TRBV29-1 and TRBJ1-2, is SAVISQKPSRDICQRGTSLTIQCQVDSQVTMMFWYRQQPGQSLTLIATANQGSEATYESGFVIDKFPISRPNLTFSTLTVSNMSPEDSSIYLCSVSRDRNGYTFGSGTRLTVV.

The chain has TRBV6-1 and TRBJ1-4; D gene unclear. This CDR3 has 17 residues. CDR1 is MNHNS, CDR2 SASEGT, per germline. Trimming cost V 4 bases and J 0 bases, with 15 bases left between them. The chain's CDR3 is CASSVTVRRATNEKLFF. The CDR3 nucleotides read TGTGCCAGCAGTGTAACAGTCAGGCGAGCAACTAATGAAAAACTGTTTTTT.

The V gene is TRBV30, the J gene TRBJ1-2; TRBD1 is a possible D gene (6 bases). V dropped 3 bases and J dropped 3 bases, with 14 bases sitting between them. The germline V gene encodes CDR1 GTSNPN and CDR2 SVGIG (reference sequence). The CDR3 consists of 14 residues. The CDR3 nucleotides read TGTGCCTGGAGCCGGGACACAGAAGACTATGGCTACACCTTC. Amino acids: CAWSRDTEDYGYTF.

As DNA, the CDR3 is TGTGCCAGCAGTTTAACTAGCGGGGGTTTCAATGAGCAGTTCTTC. Translation gives CASSLTSGGFNEQFF. V and J are TRBV6-2 or TRBV6-3 and TRBJ2-1; 11 bases fit TRBD2. Germline CDR1 MNHEY, CDR2 SVGEGT. The V and J ends lost 4 bases and 6 bases, in that order; junction bases with no gene match: 5. The CDR3 length is 15 residues.

This chain connects TRBV18 to TRBJ2-3; TRBD1 might be the D (6 bases). Per germline, CDR1 KGHSH and CDR2 LQKENI. This CDR3 region has 17 residues. Trimming shortened V by 4 bases and J by 4 bases, and 21 bases separated the two germline ends. CDR3 nucleotides: TGTGCCAGCTCACAACTCCCCCCAGGGGTTCGCCCAGATACGCAGTATTTT. Amino acid sequence: CASSQLPPGVRPDTQYF.